The 15 T cell receptor beta chains reported below all come from one sample, sequenced in a study of blood T cells in healthy people across ages (dated by TCRdb to between 2015 and 2016). The library was obtained by 5' RACE. A second PCR of about 6 to 11 cycles was run with a J-beta primer mix and a sample-barcoded 5' primer. TCRdb reanalyzed the raw reads on its own, using fastp at Q25 for trimming and MiXCR for clone calling, and kept in-frame beta chains. Identical CDR3 proteins give one entry, which carries the most common genes and DNA. For this sample there are approximately 1,700,000 distinct CDR3 sequences; roughly 43% appear just once. The top ten constitute 23% of the sample. The sample was blood. These receptors originate from a human donor in good health.

This clonotype was seen a handful of times. CDR3 sequence (DNA): TGCAGTGCTAGTAAGCTAGCGGCGAGCTACGAGCAGTACTTC. Translated: CSASKLAASYEQYF. The V gene is TRBV20-1, the J gene TRBJ2-7, with 7 nucleotides matching TRBD2. Germline V gene lookup returns CDR1 DFQATT and CDR2 SNEGSKA (reference sequence). This CDR3 is 14 amino acids long. The ends lost 3 bases at V and 3 bases at J; junction bases unmatched: 8.

This sequence joins TRBV12-3 or TRBV12-4 and TRBJ1-5; D perhaps matches TRBD1 (5 bases). The CDR3 consists of 13 residues. Trimming took off 4 bases at V and 5 bases at J, with 9 bases between the two ends. This chain's CDR3 is CASSSGHDQPQHF. The CDR3 DNA sequence: TGTGCCAGCAGTTCGGGGCACGATCAGCCCCAGCATTTT.

This chain connects TRBV21-1 to TRBJ2-1; TRBD1, as called in the table, went unchecked against the DNA. TRBV21-1 is a documented pseudogene. The CDR3 totals 15 residues. The CDR3 here is CASYVWGRDLYEQFF. The CDR3 bases are TGTGCCAGCTACGTGTGGGGGCGCGATCTCTATGAGCAGTTCTTC.

This clonotype has just a few counts. The chain recombines TRBV29-1 with TRBJ1-2; D is uncertain. This CDR3 is 14 amino acids long. CDR1 is SQVTM, CDR2 ANQGSEA, per germline. V lost 3 bases and J lost 6, with 17 bases in between. CDR3 sequence (DNA): TGCAGCGTTGATGGGCGGATAAGAGGGCATGGCTACACCTTC. It translates to CSVDGRIRGHGYTF.

This sequence joins TRBV13 and TRBJ1-1, with D uncertain. Germline V lookup: CDR1 PRHDT, CDR2 FYEKMQ (reference sequence). This CDR3 contains 12 residues. Trimming cost V 4 bases and J 6 bases, with 9 bases left between them. CDR3 bases: TGTGCCAGCAGCTCGTACACCTCTGAAGCTTTCTTT. It translates to CASSSYTSEAFF.

V gene TRBV10-3 combines with J gene TRBJ1-1, with D tentatively TRBD1 (5 bases). The CDR3 is 16 residues long. Trimming stripped 7 bases from V and 1 base from J, with 19 bases between. CDR1 ENHRY and CDR2 SYGVKD come from the germline V gene. CDR3 DNA: TGTGCCATCATCGCCGAGGCAGGGTATCAGAACACTGAAGCTTTCTTT. Encoded protein: CAIIAEAGYQNTEAFF.

CDR3 DNA sequence: TGTGCCAGCAGCTTAGAACCCGCTCGACGTACCGGGGAGCTGTTTTTT. Translated, it gives CASSLEPARRTGELFF. The chain couples TRBV7-2 to TRBJ2-2; D uncertain. The germline CDR1 and CDR2 sequences are SGHTA and FQGNSA. The CDR3 is made up of 16 amino acids. V was trimmed by 1 base and J by 5 bases, leaving 14 bases between them.

The rearrangement joins TRBV9 to TRBJ1-2, with no clear D. The germline V gene has CDR1 SGDLS and CDR2 YYNGEE. The CDR3 is 15 amino acids. Trimming cost V 0 bases and J 8 bases, with 17 bases left between them. DNA of the CDR3: TGTGCCAGCAGCGTAGATGAATGGGAAATCGGAGGCTACACCTTC. It encodes CASSVDEWEIGGYTF. The entire variable domain, with the rest obtained from reference TRBV9 and TRBJ1-2, is as follows: DSGVTQTPKHLITATGQRVTLRCSPRSGDLSVYWYQQSLDQGLQFLIQYYNGEERAKGNILERFSAQQFPDLHSELNLSSLELGDSALYFCASSVDEWEIGGYTFGSGTRLTVV.

The V call is TRBV6-1, the J call TRBJ2-5; D call uncertain. The J call is in doubt because the DNA end fits TRBJ2-7 better. The CDR3 runs to 12 residues. Germline loops: CDR1 MNHNS, CDR2 SASEGT. The DNA for the CDR3 is TGTGCCAGCAGTGATTATTACTACGAGCAGTACTTC. Translation: CASSDYYYEQYF.

A remark on this clonotype: With a much larger clone just one base away, this may be a read error. The CDR3 loop is CSVEDEAGLNNEQVF. The DNA of the CDR3 is TGCAGCGTTGAAGATGAGGCAGGGCTTAACAATGAGCAGGTCTTC. The chain has TRBV29-1 and TRBJ2-1, with D maybe TRBD1 (5 bases). The CDR3 runs to 15 residues. Germline CDR1 and CDR2: SQVTM and ANQGSEA.

This clonotype came up once. The chain has TRBV7-6 and TRBJ2-7; maybe TRBD1 (5 bases). V shed 7 bases and J shed 6 bases, with 19 bases lying between them. The CDR3 covers 14 residues. Germline CDR1 and CDR2: SGHVS and FNYEAQ. CDR3 nucleotides: TGTGCCAGCACCGAAACCCAGGGTAATTCCGAGCAGTACTTC. Translation: CASTETQGNSEQYF.

This clonotype was recorded a few times. CDR3: CSVLNRDRDGYTF. CDR3 DNA sequence: TGCAGCGTACTCAATCGGGACAGGGATGGCTACACCTTC. The chain links TRBV29-1 to TRBJ1-2; 9 nucleotides align to TRBD1. Germline assignment: CDR1 SQVTM and CDR2 ANQGSEA. The CDR3 totals 13 residues. V lost 6 bases to trimming and J lost 6 bases; unmatched junction nucleotides: 8.

The sample holds many counts of this clonotype. V usage is TRBV7-9 and J usage is TRBJ2-4; D call uncertain. CDR1 and CDR2 from the germline V gene are SEHNR and FQNEAQ (reference sequence). Trimming cost V 1 base and J 9 bases, with 16 bases left between them. The CDR3 has 15 residues. Here the CDR3 reads CASSLDPARSSIQYF. CDR3 DNA: TGTGCCAGCAGCTTAGACCCTGCCCGGTCAAGCATTCAGTACTTC.

This clonotype has only a few counts. The chain employs TRBV12-3 or TRBV12-4 and TRBJ1-2; a weak D match, TRBD1 (6 bases). This CDR3 contains 13 residues. V was trimmed by 8 bases and J by 4 bases, leaving 14 bases between them. CDR3 protein: CASGRSGAYGYTF. CDR3 nucleotide sequence: TGTGCCAGCGGACGTTCAGGGGCCTATGGCTACACCTTC.

The chain is built from TRBV20-1 and TRBJ1-5; D ambiguous. This CDR3 spans 15 amino acids. Germline V gene lookup returns CDR1 DFQATT and CDR2 SNEGSKA (reference sequence). The V end was cut by 3 bases, the J end by 6 bases, with 18 bases between. The CDR3 sequence is CSARLGRAGSQPQHF. DNA for the CDR3: TGCAGTGCTAGGCTGGGAAGGGCAGGCTCTCAGCCCCAGCATTTT.